A few counts support the clone carrying this T cell receptor (beta chain). As yet, its antigen is unknown. The sample belongs to a study of T-cell reconstitution after alpha-beta-depleted transplantation in children. Study-wide findings and caveats: Counts and diversity of T cells one year after transplant came mostly from newly produced T cells. Surviving recipient T cells and thymic progenitors accounted for the high day-60 TCRbeta diversity observed in some patients. Reportedly, roughly two months post-transplant, alpha-beta T cells arose from several hundred expanded graft clones.

As it was prepared, the TCRbeta library received unique molecular identifiers. TCRdb processed the PCR reads anew with MiXCR; each CDR3 protein has one entry. Of around 700,000 distinct CDR3 sequences listed, 10% to 15% are singletons. This CDR3 has 17 amino acids. J lost 5 bases, V lost 2 bases, and 17 bases had no gene match. Germline V gene sequence: CDR1 SQVTM, CDR2 ANQGSEA. The chain carries TRBV29-1 and TRBJ2-5; TRBD1 agrees at 7 bases. This receptor was identified in a girl aged 2-10 years with congenital amegakaryocytic thrombocytopenia, due to receive a stem cell transplant. The material sequenced was PBMCs, taken before TCRalphabeta/CD19-depleted stem cell transplant. In DNA form, the CDR3 reads TGCAGCGTTGAAACTCCCCTTGACAGGGTAGAATTGGAGACCCAGTACTTC. As protein: CSVETPLDRVELETQYF.